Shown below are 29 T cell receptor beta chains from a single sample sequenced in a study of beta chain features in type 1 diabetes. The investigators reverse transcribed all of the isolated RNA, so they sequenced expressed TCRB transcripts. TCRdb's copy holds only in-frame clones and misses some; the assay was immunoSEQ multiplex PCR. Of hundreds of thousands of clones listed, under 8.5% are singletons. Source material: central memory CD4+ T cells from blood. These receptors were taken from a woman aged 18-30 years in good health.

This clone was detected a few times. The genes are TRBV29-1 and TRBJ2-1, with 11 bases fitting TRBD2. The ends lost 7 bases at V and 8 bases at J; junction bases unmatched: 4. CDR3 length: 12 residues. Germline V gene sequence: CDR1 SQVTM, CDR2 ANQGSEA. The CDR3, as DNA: TGCAGCGGTAGACTAGCGGGATATGAGCAGTTCTTC. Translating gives CSGRLAGYEQFF.

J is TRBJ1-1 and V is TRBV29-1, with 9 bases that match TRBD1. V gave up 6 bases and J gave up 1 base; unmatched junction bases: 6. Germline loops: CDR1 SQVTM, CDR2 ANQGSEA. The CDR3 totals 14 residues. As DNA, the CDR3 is TGCAGCGTCAACGTACAGGGGGCGAACACTGAAGCTTTCTTT. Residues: CSVNVQGANTEAFF. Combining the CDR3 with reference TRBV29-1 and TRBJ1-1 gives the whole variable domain SAVISQKPSRDICQRGTSLTIQCQVDSQVTMMFWYRQQPGQSLTLIATANQGSEATYESGFVIDKFPISRPNLTFSTLTVSNMSPEDSSIYLCSVNVQGANTEAFFGQGTRLTVV.

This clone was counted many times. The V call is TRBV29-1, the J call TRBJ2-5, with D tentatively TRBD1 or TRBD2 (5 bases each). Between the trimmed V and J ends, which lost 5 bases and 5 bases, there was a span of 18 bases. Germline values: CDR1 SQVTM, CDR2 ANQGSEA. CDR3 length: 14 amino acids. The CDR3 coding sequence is TGCAGCGTTCCGGGACCGAAAAACGGCGAGACCCAGTACTTC. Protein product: CSVPGPKNGETQYF.

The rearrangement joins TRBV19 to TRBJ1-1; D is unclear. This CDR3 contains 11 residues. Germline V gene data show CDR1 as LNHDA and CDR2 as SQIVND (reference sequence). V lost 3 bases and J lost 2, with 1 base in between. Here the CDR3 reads CASSINTEAFF. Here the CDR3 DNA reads TGTGCCAGTAGTATCAACACTGAAGCTTTCTTT.

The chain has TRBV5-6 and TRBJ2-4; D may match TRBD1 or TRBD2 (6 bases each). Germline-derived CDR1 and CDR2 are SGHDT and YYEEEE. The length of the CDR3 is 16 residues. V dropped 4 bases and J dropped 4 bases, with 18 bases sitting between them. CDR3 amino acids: CASSLTGGARKNIQYF. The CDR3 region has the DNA TGTGCCAGCAGCCTGACAGGAGGGGCTAGGAAAAACATTCAGTACTTC.

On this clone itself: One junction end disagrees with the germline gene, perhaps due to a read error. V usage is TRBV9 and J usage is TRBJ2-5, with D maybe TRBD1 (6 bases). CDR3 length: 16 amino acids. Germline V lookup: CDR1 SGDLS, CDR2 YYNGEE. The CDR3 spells CASTVGPQGVQETQYF. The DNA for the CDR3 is TGTGCCAGCACCGTAGGCCCACAGGGAGTTCAAGAGACCCAGTACTTC.

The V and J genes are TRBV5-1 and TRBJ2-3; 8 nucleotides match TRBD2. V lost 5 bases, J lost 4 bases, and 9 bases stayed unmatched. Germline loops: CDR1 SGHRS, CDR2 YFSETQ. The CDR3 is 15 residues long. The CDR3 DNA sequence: TGCGCCAGCAGTAGGGGACTAGTTCACGCAGATACGCAGTATTTT. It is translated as CASSRGLVHADTQYF.

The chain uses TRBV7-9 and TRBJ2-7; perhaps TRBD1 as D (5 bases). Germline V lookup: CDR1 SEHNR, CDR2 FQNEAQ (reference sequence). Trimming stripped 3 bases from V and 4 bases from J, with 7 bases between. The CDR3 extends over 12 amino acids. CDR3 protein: CASSFGAYEQYF. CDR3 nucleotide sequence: TGTGCCAGCAGCTTTGGGGCGTACGAGCAGTACTTC.

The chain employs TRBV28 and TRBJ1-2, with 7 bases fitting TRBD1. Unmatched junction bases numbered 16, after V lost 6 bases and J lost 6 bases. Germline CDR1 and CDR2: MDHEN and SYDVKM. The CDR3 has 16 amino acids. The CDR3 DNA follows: TGTGCCAGCAGACGTAGACAGGGTATGTCGGCCGATGGCTACACCTTC. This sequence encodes CASRRRQGMSADGYTF.

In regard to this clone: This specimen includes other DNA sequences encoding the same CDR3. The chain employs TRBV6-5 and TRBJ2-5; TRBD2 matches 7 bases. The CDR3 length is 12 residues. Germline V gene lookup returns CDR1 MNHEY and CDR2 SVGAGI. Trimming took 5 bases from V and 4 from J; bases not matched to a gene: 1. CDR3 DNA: TGTGCCAGCAGTGCTAGCGGAGAGACCCAGTACTTC. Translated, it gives CASSASGETQYF.

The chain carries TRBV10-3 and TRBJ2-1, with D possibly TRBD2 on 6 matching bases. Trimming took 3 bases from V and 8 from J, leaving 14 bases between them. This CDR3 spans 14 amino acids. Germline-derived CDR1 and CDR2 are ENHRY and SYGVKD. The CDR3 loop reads CAISDGSGADEQFF. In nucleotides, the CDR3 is TGTGCCATCAGTGACGGCTCGGGAGCTGATGAGCAGTTCTTC.

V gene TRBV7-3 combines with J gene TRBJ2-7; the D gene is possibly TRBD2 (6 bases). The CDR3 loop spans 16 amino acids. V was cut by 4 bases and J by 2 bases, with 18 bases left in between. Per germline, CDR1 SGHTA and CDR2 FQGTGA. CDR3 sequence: CASSSQEERVAYEQYF. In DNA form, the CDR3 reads TGTGCCAGCAGCTCCCAGGAGGAGCGGGTCGCCTACGAGCAGTACTTC.

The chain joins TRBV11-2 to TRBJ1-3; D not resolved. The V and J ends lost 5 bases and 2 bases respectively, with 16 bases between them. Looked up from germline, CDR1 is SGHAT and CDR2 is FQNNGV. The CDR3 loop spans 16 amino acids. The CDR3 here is CASSHIRDGTGNTIYF. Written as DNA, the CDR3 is TGTGCCAGCAGCCACATCAGAGACGGGACTGGAAACACCATATATTTT.

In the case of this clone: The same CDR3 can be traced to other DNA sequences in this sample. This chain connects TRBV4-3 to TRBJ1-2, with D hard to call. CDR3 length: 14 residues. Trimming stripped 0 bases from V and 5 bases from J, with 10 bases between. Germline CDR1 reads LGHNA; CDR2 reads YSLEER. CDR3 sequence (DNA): TGCGCCAGCAGCCAAGATCCCGCCCCGTATGGCTACACCTTC. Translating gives CASSQDPAPYGYTF.

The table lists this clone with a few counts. CDR3 bases: TGTGCCAGCAGCTTAAACGGCCAGGGCGAGACCCAGTACTTC. Translated, it gives CASSLNGQGETQYF. The chain employs TRBV7-2 and TRBJ2-5, with D possibly TRBD1 on 5 matching bases. This CDR3 has 14 residues. The V and J ends lost 2 bases and 5 bases respectively, with 12 bases between them. CDR1 is SGHTA, CDR2 FQGNSA, per germline.

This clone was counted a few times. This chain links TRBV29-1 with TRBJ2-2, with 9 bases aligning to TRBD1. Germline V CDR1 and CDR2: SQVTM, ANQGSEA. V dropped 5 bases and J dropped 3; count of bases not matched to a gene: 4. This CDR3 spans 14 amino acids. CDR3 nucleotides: TGCAGCGTTTCCAGGACAGGGGACACCGGGGAGCTGTTTTTT. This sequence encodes CSVSRTGDTGELFF.

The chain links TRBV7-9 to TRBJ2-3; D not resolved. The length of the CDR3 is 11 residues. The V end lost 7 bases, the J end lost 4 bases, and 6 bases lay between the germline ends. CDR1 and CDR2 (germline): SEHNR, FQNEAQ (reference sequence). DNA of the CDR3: TGTGCCAGCACCTGGTCAGATACGCAGTATTTT. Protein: CASTWSDTQYF.

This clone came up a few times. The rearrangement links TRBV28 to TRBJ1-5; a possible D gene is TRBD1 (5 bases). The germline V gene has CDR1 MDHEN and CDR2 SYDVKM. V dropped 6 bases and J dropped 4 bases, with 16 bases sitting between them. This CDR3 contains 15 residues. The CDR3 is CASRLPGQANQPQHF. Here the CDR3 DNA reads TGTGCCAGCAGGTTACCGGGGCAGGCGAATCAGCCCCAGCATTTT.

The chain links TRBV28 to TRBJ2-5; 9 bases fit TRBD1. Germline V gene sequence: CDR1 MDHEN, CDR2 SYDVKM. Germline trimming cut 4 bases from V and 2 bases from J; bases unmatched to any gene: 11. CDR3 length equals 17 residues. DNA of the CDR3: TGTGCCAGCAGTTCACAGGGGGCTGGGGGGCATCAAGAGACCCAGTACTTC. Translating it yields CASSSQGAGGHQETQYF.

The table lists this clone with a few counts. CDR3 residues: CASSTDRTNYGYTF. The CDR3 DNA follows: TGTGCCAGCAGCACGGACAGAACTAACTATGGCTACACCTTC. V gene TRBV2 combines with J gene TRBJ1-2, with D tentatively TRBD1 (6 bases). Trimming stripped 6 bases from V and 0 bases from J, with 11 bases between. The CDR3 spans 14 residues. Germline lookup yields CDR1 SNHLY and CDR2 FYNNEI.

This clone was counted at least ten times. The CDR3 is CASSLGLTRAGELFF. The DNA for the CDR3 is TGCGCCAGCAGCTTGGGCCTAACCAGGGCCGGGGAGCTGTTTTTT. The chain is built from TRBV5-1 and TRBJ2-2, with D tentatively TRBD1 (5 bases). V was clipped by 0 bases and J by 6 bases, with 12 bases between them. The length of the CDR3 is 15 residues. In germline, CDR1 is SGHRS, CDR2 YFSETQ.

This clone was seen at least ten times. This CDR3 is CASSKRGLIYEQYF. In nucleotides, the CDR3 is TGTGCCAGCAGCAAGCGAGGTTTGATTTACGAGCAGTACTTC. This rearrangement joins TRBV21-1 to TRBJ2-7; TRBD2 is the table's D call and was not checked against the DNA. TRBV21-1 corresponds to a pseudogene. The CDR3 length is 14 residues.

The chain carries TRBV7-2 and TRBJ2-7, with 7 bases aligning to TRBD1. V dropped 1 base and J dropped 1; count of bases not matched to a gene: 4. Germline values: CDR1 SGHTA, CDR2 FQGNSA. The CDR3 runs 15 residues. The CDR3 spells CASSLGQGSSYEQYF. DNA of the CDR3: TGTGCCAGCAGCTTAGGACAGGGTAGTTCCTACGAGCAGTACTTC.

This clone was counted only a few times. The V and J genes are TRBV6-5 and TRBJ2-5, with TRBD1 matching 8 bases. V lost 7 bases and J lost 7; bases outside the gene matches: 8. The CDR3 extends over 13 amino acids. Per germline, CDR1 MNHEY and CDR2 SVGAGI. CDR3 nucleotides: TGTGCCAGCAAACACAGGGGGACGGCGACCCAGTACTTC. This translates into CASKHRGTATQYF.

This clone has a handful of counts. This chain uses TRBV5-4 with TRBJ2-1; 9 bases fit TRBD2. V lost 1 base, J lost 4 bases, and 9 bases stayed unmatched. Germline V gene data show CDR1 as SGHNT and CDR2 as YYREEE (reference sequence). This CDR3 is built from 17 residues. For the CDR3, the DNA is TGTGCCAGCAGCTTGTTAGCCCCGACTAGCGGATACAATGAGCAGTTCTTC. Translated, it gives CASSLLAPTSGYNEQFF.

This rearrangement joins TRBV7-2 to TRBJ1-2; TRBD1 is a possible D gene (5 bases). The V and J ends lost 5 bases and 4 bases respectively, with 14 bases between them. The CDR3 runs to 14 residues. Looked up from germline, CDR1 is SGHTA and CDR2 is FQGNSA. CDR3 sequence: CASSIQEGPYGYTF. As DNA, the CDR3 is TGTGCCAGCAGCATCCAGGAGGGACCCTATGGCTACACCTTC.

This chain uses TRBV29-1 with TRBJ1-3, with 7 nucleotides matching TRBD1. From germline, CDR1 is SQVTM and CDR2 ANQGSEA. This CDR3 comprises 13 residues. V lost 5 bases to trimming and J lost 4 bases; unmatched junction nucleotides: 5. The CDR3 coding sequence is TGCAGCGTTTCAACAGGGGCAGGAAACACCATATATTTT. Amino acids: CSVSTGAGNTIYF. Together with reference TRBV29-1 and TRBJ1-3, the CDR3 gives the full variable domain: SAVISQKPSRDICQRGTSLTIQCQVDSQVTMMFWYRQQPGQSLTLIATANQGSEATYESGFVIDKFPISRPNLTFSTLTVSNMSPEDSSIYLCSVSTGAGNTIYFGEGSWLTVV.

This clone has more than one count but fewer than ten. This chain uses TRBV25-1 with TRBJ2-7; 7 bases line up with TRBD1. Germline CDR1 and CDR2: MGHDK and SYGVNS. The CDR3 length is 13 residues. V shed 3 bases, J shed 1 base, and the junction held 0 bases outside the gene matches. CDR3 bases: TGTGCCAGCAGTGAGACAGGGTCCTACGAGCAGTACTTC. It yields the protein CASSETGSYEQYF.

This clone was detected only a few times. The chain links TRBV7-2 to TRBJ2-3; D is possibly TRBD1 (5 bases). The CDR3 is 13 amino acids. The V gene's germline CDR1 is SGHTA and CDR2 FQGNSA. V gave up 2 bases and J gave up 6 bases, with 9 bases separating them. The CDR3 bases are TGTGCCAGCAGCTTACGGACACGTGATACGCAGTATTTT. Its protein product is CASSLRTRDTQYF.